The 8 T cell receptor beta chains below come from one sample, sequenced in a study of cytomegalovirus exposure and HLA in healthy donors. Only in-frame clones appear in the TCRdb table, and some are missing; sequencing was by immunoSEQ multiplex PCR. The table shows about 200,000 clones, with 80% to 90% occurring only once. What was sequenced was PBMCs. The receptor source for this set is a woman under 30 in good health and CMV-seronegative.

The chain joins TRBV9 to TRBJ2-1, with D unresolved. Germline values: CDR1 SGDLS, CDR2 YYNGEE. V gave up 0 bases and J gave up 0 bases, with 7 bases separating them. This CDR3 region has 15 residues. This chain's CDR3 is CASSVDPGSYNEQFF. The CDR3, as DNA: TGTGCCAGCAGCGTAGACCCAGGCTCCTACAATGAGCAGTTCTTC.

This clone was observed once. Here the CDR3 reads CASRETSGSTDTQYF. The CDR3 DNA reads as TGTGCCAGCAGGGAGACTAGCGGTAGCACAGATACGCAGTATTTT. The chain carries TRBV28 and TRBJ2-3; 9 positions match TRBD2. The V gene end was trimmed by 6 bases and the J gene end by 0 bases; junction bases not matched to a gene: 4. CDR3 length: 15 residues. Germline V gene lookup returns CDR1 MDHEN and CDR2 SYDVKM.

J is TRBJ1-2 and V is TRBV25-1, with a weak D call TRBD1 (5 bases). Per germline, CDR1 MGHDK and CDR2 SYGVNS. Trimming removed 5 bases at V and 4 bases at J, with 17 bases between. CDR3 length equals 15 residues. This CDR3 reads CASSPLTGRGYGYTF. CDR3 coding DNA: TGTGCCAGCAGTCCTCTGACTGGGAGGGGCTATGGCTACACCTTC.

The chain employs TRBV14 and TRBJ1-4; D perhaps matches TRBD1 (5 bases). Between the trimmed V and J ends, which lost 1 base and 8 bases, there was a span of 17 bases. This CDR3 has 16 residues. Germline loops: CDR1 SGHDN, CDR2 FVKESK. The CDR3 protein is CASSQAVQGVREKLFF. CDR3 nucleotides: TGTGCCAGCAGCCAAGCAGTACAAGGGGTTCGAGAAAAACTGTTTTTT. Full variable domain (remainder filled in from reference TRBV14 and TRBJ1-4): EAGVTQFPSHSVIEKGQTVTLRCDPISGHDNLYWYRRVMGKEIKFLLHFVKESKQDESGMPNNRFLAERTGGTYSTLKVQPAELEDSGVYFCASSQAVQGVREKLFFGSGTQLSVL.

This clone was seen a single time. The gene calls are TRBV11-1 and TRBJ2-3; D remains ambiguous. V was clipped by 1 base and J by 6 bases, with 5 bases between them. CDR3 size: 12 residues. Germline values: CDR1 SGHAT, CDR2 FQDESV (reference sequence). The CDR3 here is CASSLVLDTQYF. CDR3 DNA: TGTGCCAGCAGCTTAGTCTTGGATACGCAGTATTTT.

This clone was counted once. The chain is built from TRBV28 and TRBJ1-2; no firm D call. The CDR3 sequence is 14 residues long. The V end was cut by 8 bases, the J end by 7 bases, with 20 bases between. The germline gives CDR1 MDHEN, CDR2 SYDVKM. The CDR3 DNA is TGTGCCAGCTTAAGGGCGGGATTAGTCACTGGCTACACCTTC. The encoded protein is CASLRAGLVTGYTF.

The chain combines TRBV15 with TRBJ2-7, with unresolved D. This CDR3 is 12 amino acids long. Trimming pared 5 bases from V and 5 bases from J, leaving 10 bases between. Germline assignment: CDR1 LNHNV and CDR2 YYDKDF (reference sequence). CDR3 amino acids: CATSVADDEQYF. CDR3 nucleotides: TGTGCCACCAGCGTCGCGGATGACGAGCAGTACTTC. Full variable domain (outside the CDR3, taken from reference TRBV15 and TRBJ2-7): DAMVIQNPRYQVTQFGKPVTLSCSQTLNHNVMYWYQQKSSQAPKLLFHYYDKDFNNEADTPDNFQSRRPNTSFCFLDIRSPGLGDTAMYLCATSVADDEQYFGPGTRLTVT.

The CDR3 nucleotides are TGTGCCAGCACTGGACAATACTCTCAGCCCCAGCATTTT. Residues: CASTGQYSQPQHF. The V and J genes are TRBV6-1 and TRBJ1-5, with D perhaps matching TRBD1 (5 bases). The CDR3 runs 13 residues. Trimming stripped 7 bases from V and 6 bases from J, with 13 bases between. Germline lookup yields CDR1 MNHNS and CDR2 SASEGT.